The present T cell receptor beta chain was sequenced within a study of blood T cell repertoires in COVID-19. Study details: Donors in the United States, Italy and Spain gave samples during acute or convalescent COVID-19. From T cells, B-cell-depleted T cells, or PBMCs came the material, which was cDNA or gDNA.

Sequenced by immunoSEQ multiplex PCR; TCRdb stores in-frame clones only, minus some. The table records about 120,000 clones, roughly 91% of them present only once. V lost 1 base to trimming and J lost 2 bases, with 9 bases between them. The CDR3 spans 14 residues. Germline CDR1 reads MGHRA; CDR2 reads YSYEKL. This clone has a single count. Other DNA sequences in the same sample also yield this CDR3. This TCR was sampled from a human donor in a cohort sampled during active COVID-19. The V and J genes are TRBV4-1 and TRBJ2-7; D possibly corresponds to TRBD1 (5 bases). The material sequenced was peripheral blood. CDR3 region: CASSQVSGPYEQYF. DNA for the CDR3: TGCGCCAGCAGCCAAGTTTCAGGGCCCTACGAGCAGTACTTC.